One and the same sample provided the 28 T cell receptor beta chains below, sequenced in a study of T-cell reconstitution after alpha-beta-depleted transplantation in children. A library of TCRbeta sequences, prepared with unique molecular identifiers, was generated. From the PCR reads, TCRdb called clonotypes with MiXCR, one entry per CDR3 protein. The data contain some 600,000 distinct CDR3 sequences, 13% of them seen just once; the ten biggest clones take up 2.2%. The starting material was PBMCs, mostly from graft donor cells, obtained 360 days after TCRalphabeta/CD19-depleted stem cell transplant. These receptors all come from a male patient younger than 18 who had a stem cell transplant for acute myeloid leukemia, so the T cells may come from the graft donor.

Only a few counts were recorded for this clonotype. DNA of the CDR3: TGTGCCAGCAGTTTAAGGGGAAAGGACTACGAGCAGTACTTC. As protein: CASSLRGKDYEQYF. The chain is built from TRBV28 and TRBJ2-7, with D tentatively TRBD1 (5 bases). The V end was cut by 2 bases, the J end by 3 bases, with 11 bases between. CDR1 is MDHEN, CDR2 SYDVKM, per germline. The CDR3 is 14 residues long.

This clonotype has more than one count but fewer than ten. This chain uses TRBV6-2 or TRBV6-3 with TRBJ2-6, with no clear D. V lost 2 bases, J lost 8 bases, and 13 bases lay in between. Germline CDR1 is MNHEY and CDR2 is SVGEGT. The CDR3 contains 15 residues. The CDR3 sequence is CASSYGRVNTNVLTF. The CDR3 nucleotides read TGTGCCAGCAGTTACGGTAGGGTAAATACCAACGTCCTGACTTTC.

This clonotype was counted many times. The chain joins TRBV5-1 to TRBJ2-1, with D perhaps matching TRBD2 (5 bases). Trimming stripped 4 bases from V and 0 bases from J, with 20 bases between. This CDR3 has 18 residues. Germline CDR1 reads SGHRS; CDR2 reads YFSETQ. The CDR3 DNA reads TGCGCCAGCAGCCATCCTACTAGGGCGGAGAGCTCCTACAATGAGCAGTTCTTC. Its translation: CASSHPTRAESSYNEQFF. Based on the CDR3 plus reference TRBV5-1 and TRBJ2-1, the full variable domain is KAGVTQTPRYLIKTRGQQVTLSCSPISGHRSVSWYQQTPGQGLQFLFEYFSETQRNKGNFPGRFSGRQFSNSRSEMNVSTLELGDSALYLCASSHPTRAESSYNEQFFGPGTRLTVL.

CDR3 sequence: CATSRAHSGDTQYF. The CDR3 DNA follows: TGTGCCACCAGCAGAGCCCACAGCGGGGATACGCAGTATTTT. V gene TRBV15 combines with J gene TRBJ2-3; TRBD2 is a possible D gene (6 bases). This CDR3 has 14 residues. V gave up 1 base and J gave up 6 bases, with 11 bases separating them. Per germline, CDR1 LNHNV and CDR2 YYDKDF (reference sequence). Using reference TRBV15 and TRBJ2-3 for the parts outside the CDR3, the full variable domain is DAMVIQNPRYQVTQFGKPVTLSCSQTLNHNVMYWYQQKSSQAPKLLFHYYDKDFNNEADTPDNFQSRRPNTSFCFLDIRSPGLGDTAMYLCATSRAHSGDTQYFGPGTRLTVL.

This clonotype was seen more than once but under ten times. This chain uses TRBV5-1 with TRBJ2-3; TRBD1 or TRBD2 may be the D gene (5 bases each). Trimming stripped 4 bases from V and 1 base from J, with 16 bases between. The CDR3 is made up of 16 amino acids. CDR1 SGHRS and CDR2 YFSETQ come from the germline V gene. For the CDR3, the DNA is TGCGCCAGCAGCCCGATGGTGGGGGTAGGCACAGATACGCAGTATTTT. It is translated as CASSPMVGVGTDTQYF.

The chain combines TRBV12-3 or TRBV12-4 with TRBJ2-3; 9 nucleotides match TRBD2. J gave up 7 bases and V 6 bases, and 8 bases lay outside the gene matches. This CDR3 is 14 amino acids long. Here the CDR3 reads CASRVSGSGNTQYF. In DNA form, the CDR3 reads TGTGCCAGCAGGGTTAGCGGGAGTGGAAATACGCAGTATTTT.

This clonotype showed up just a few times. The V and J genes are TRBV19 and TRBJ2-3; D is undetermined. The CDR3 has 11 amino acids. Germline lookup yields CDR1 LNHDA and CDR2 SQIVND (reference sequence). V lost 4 bases, J lost 8 bases, and 7 bases lay in between. The CDR3 DNA sequence: TGTGCCAGTAGTACCCACCTTACGCAGTATTTT. As protein: CASSTHLTQYF.

In its sample, this clonotype was seen a few times. The DNA of the CDR3 is TGTGCCAGCATCCTCAGGACAGGGAGGGAGACCCAGTACTTC. Translation: CASILRTGRETQYF. The J gene is TRBJ2-5, the V gene TRBV6-1; TRBD1 aligns across 8 bases. This CDR3 is 14 amino acids long. The V gene's germline CDR1 is MNHNS and CDR2 SASEGT. J gave up 5 bases and V 7 bases, and 9 bases lay outside the gene matches.

This clonotype turned up a few times. V and J are TRBV7-3 and TRBJ2-3, with unresolved D. Trimming shortened V by 2 bases and J by 0 bases, and 12 bases separated the two germline ends. Germline CDR1 SGHTA, CDR2 FQGTGA. The CDR3 totals 16 residues. The CDR3 sequence: CASSLDRAASTDTQYF. Here the CDR3 DNA reads TGTGCCAGCAGCTTAGACCGTGCGGCTAGCACAGATACGCAGTATTTT.

V is TRBV7-9 and J is TRBJ2-5; D is perhaps TRBD1 (6 bases). The V end was cut by 4 bases, the J end by 4 bases, with 13 bases between. Germline assignment: CDR1 SEHNR and CDR2 FQNEAQ (reference sequence). The CDR3 has 14 residues. The CDR3 DNA reads as TGTGCCAGCAGCTACAGGGTGTCCGGAGAGACCCAGTACTTC. Translating gives CASSYRVSGETQYF.

This clonotype has a count of ten or more. V and J are TRBV28 and TRBJ2-1; 10 bases map to TRBD2. The CDR3 consists of 15 residues. Trimming removed 3 bases from V and 7 bases from J; junction bases left unmatched: 6. In germline, CDR1 is MDHEN, CDR2 SYDVKM. CDR3 region: CASSLIAGGYNEQFF. The CDR3 region has the DNA TGTGCCAGCAGTTTGATAGCGGGAGGATATAATGAGCAGTTCTTC.

This chain connects TRBV25-1 to TRBJ2-2, with D hard to call. Germline-derived CDR1 and CDR2 are MGHDK and SYGVNS. The CDR3 has 12 residues. Deletions cut 3 bases from V and 6 bases from J, with 5 bases between. Here the CDR3 reads CASSDYPGELFF. CDR3 coding DNA: TGTGCCAGCAGTGATTACCCCGGGGAGCTGTTTTTT.

This clonotype was observed a handful of times. The chain has TRBV27 and TRBJ2-1; D not resolved. CDR1 and CDR2 from the germline V gene are MNHEY and SMNVEV (reference sequence). Trimming cost V 2 bases and J 7 bases, with 9 bases left between them. The CDR3 totals 13 residues. The DNA for the CDR3 is TGTGCCAGCAGTTTACTGAGTGGGAATGAGCAGTTCTTC. This encodes CASSLLSGNEQFF.

This clonotype was seen only a few times. The chain uses TRBV15 and TRBJ2-7, with D perhaps matching TRBD1 or TRBD2 (5 bases each). The CDR3 has 16 residues. CDR1 LNHNV and CDR2 YYDKDF come from the germline V gene (reference sequence). V gave up 8 bases and J gave up 7 bases, with 27 bases separating them. The CDR3 DNA sequence: TGTGCCACCGGGGATTTGGGGGTTACATCCCTTTGGGAGCAGTACTTC. Translating it yields CATGDLGVTSLWEQYF.

The chain uses TRBV7-2 and TRBJ1-5; no reliable D call. V lost 3 bases and J 2 bases, leaving 17 bases between the germline ends. Looked up from germline, CDR1 is SGHTA and CDR2 is FQGNSA. There are 17 residues in the CDR3. This chain's CDR3 is CASSLWVSGRGNQPQHF. As DNA, the CDR3 is TGTGCCAGCAGCTTGTGGGTTAGCGGACGCGGCAATCAGCCCCAGCATTTT.

V and J are TRBV4-3 and TRBJ2-7, with 9 bases aligning to TRBD2. V shed 4 bases and J 6 bases; nucleotides not matched to a gene: 7. Germline lookup yields CDR1 LGHNA and CDR2 YSLEER. The CDR3 is made up of 14 amino acids. For the CDR3, the DNA is TGCGCCAGCAGCCTTACTAGCGGGTTGGGCGAGCAGTACTTC. Translation gives CASSLTSGLGEQYF.

This clonotype was counted a few times. V is TRBV15 and J is TRBJ2-7; 7 nucleotides match TRBD2. The germline V gene has CDR1 LNHNV and CDR2 YYDKDF (reference sequence). CDR3 length: 14 amino acids. J gave up 0 bases and V 3 bases, and 2 bases lay outside the gene matches. The chain's CDR3 is CATSRPSGSYEQYF. CDR3 nucleotide sequence: TGTGCCACCAGCAGGCCTAGCGGCTCCTACGAGCAGTACTTC. Complete variable domain (other parts from reference TRBV15 and TRBJ2-7): DAMVIQNPRYQVTQFGKPVTLSCSQTLNHNVMYWYQQKSSQAPKLLFHYYDKDFNNEADTPDNFQSRRPNTSFCFLDIRSPGLGDTAMYLCATSRPSGSYEQYFGPGTRLTVT.

This clonotype has only a few counts. The chain couples TRBV29-1 to TRBJ1-5; 8 nucleotides agree with TRBD1. The CDR3 length is 12 residues. V shed 7 bases and J 5 bases; nucleotides not matched to a gene: 4. Germline V gives CDR1 SQVTM, CDR2 ANQGSEA. The CDR3 DNA reads TGCAGCGCACAGGGGGTAGATCAGCCCCAGCATTTT. Its translation: CSAQGVDQPQHF.

The gene calls are TRBV7-2 and TRBJ2-5, with 8 bases that match TRBD2. The ends lost 3 bases at V and 5 bases at J; junction bases unmatched: 5. CDR1 and CDR2 from the germline V gene are SGHTA and FQGNSA. The CDR3 is made up of 14 amino acids. CDR3 sequence: CASSFFGTRETQYF. In DNA form, the CDR3 reads TGTGCCAGCAGCTTTTTTGGGACTAGGGAGACCCAGTACTTC.

In this sample, this clonotype turned up many times. The chain has TRBV9 and TRBJ2-3, with 7 bases aligning to TRBD2. Germline CDR1 SGDLS, CDR2 YYNGEE. This CDR3 has 16 amino acids. J was trimmed by 2 bases and V by 0 bases; bases with no gene match: 6. The CDR3 bases are TGTGCCAGCAGCGTAGCGGCTAGCGGCCACACAGATACGCAGTATTTT. This sequence encodes CASSVAASGHTDTQYF.

This clonotype appeared a few times. This sequence joins TRBV28 and TRBJ2-3, with D possibly being TRBD2 (6 bases). Germline V gene lookup returns CDR1 MDHEN and CDR2 SYDVKM. V shed 5 bases and J shed 3 bases, with 21 bases lying between them. The CDR3 has 17 residues. CDR3 nucleotide sequence: TGTGCCAGCAGTCTACCAGGTGGACTATCAGGGACAGATACGCAGTATTTT. Translated: CASSLPGGLSGTDTQYF.

V is TRBV3-1 and J is TRBJ2-4; D unresolved. CDR3 length equals 17 residues. The V gene lost 4 bases and the J gene lost 1 base, with 17 bases spanning the gap. Per the germline V gene, CDR1 is LGHDT and CDR2 is YNNKEL (reference sequence). CDR3 bases: TGTGCCAGCAGCCTCAATCGGCCGACCCGGGCCAAAAACATTCAGTACTTC. This codes for CASSLNRPTRAKNIQYF.

This clonotype has just a few counts. The rearrangement links TRBV11-2 to TRBJ2-2; 9 bases match TRBD1. V was clipped by 6 bases and J by 2 bases; unmatched bases: 7. The CDR3 is 16 residues long. Germline V lookup: CDR1 SGHAT, CDR2 FQNNGV. This CDR3 reads CASRRGTGRNTGELFF. CDR3 nucleotide sequence: TGTGCCAGCAGACGAGGGACAGGGAGAAACACCGGGGAGCTGTTTTTT.

This clonotype was recorded a few times. The chain couples TRBV3-1 to TRBJ2-4; 11 bases are shared with TRBD2. The V segment lost 5 bases and the J segment 9 bases; nucleotides outside the gene matches: 15. The germline V gene has CDR1 LGHDT and CDR2 YNNKEL (reference sequence). There are 17 residues in the CDR3. The DNA for the CDR3 is TGTGCCAGCAGCATACTAGCGGGAGATGGGTCAGGGGGCATTCAGTACTTC. Its protein product is CASSILAGDGSGGIQYF.

This clonotype was detected only a few times. This sequence joins TRBV6-5 and TRBJ1-4; D remains ambiguous. Germline CDR1 and CDR2: MNHEY and SVGAGI. CDR3 length: 10 residues. V lost 10 bases to trimming and J lost 4 bases, with 4 bases between them. Here the CDR3 DNA reads TGTGCCACCGGTAATGAAAAACTGTTTTTT. Residues: CATGNEKLFF.

This clonotype was observed a few times. CDR3 loop: CASRADRGSTEAFF. Written as DNA, the CDR3 is TGTGCCAGCAGGGCGGACAGGGGGTCGACTGAAGCTTTCTTT. The chain combines TRBV7-3 with TRBJ1-1; 10 bases fit TRBD1. The CDR3 covers 14 residues. Germline CDR1 reads SGHTA; CDR2 reads FQGTGA. V was clipped by 6 bases and J by 5 bases; unmatched bases: 6.

This clonotype appeared many times. The chain couples TRBV7-2 to TRBJ2-7; a weak D match, TRBD1 (5 bases). The CDR3 covers 14 residues. With 4 bases removed from V and 2 bases from J, the gap between germline ends came to 12 bases. Germline values: CDR1 SGHTA, CDR2 FQGNSA. The CDR3 coding sequence is TGTGCCAGCAGCTGGTACAGGACCCCCTACGAGCAGTACTTC. This gives the protein CASSWYRTPYEQYF.

The V gene is TRBV29-1, the J gene TRBJ2-3; 7 bases fit TRBD2. Per the germline V gene, CDR1 is SQVTM and CDR2 is ANQGSEA. The CDR3 has 16 residues. V dropped 4 bases and J dropped 2; count of bases not matched to a gene: 12. CDR3 in DNA: TGCAGCGTTGCCCTCCTCCGGCGGGAGAACACAGATACGCAGTATTTT. This sequence encodes CSVALLRRENTDTQYF.